Listed here is a single T cell receptor beta chain. No cognate antigen has been identified for it. No quality values exist for individual bases; no much larger clone is one base distant. This entry comes from a study of T cell changes during pregnancy in multiple sclerosis (dated 2019 in TCRdb). Broadly, across the study: Changes in the T cell repertoire over the course of pregnancy were examined in this study in women with multiple sclerosis.

The library was produced with the immunoSEQ multiplex PCR assay. TCRdb carries this immuneACCESS record with in-frame sequences only. Its versions omit some clonotypes, under half of them owing to an unresolved V gene in the studies checked, with the rest unexplained. A total of 50,000 to 65,000 clones appear in this sample, over 90% of them only once. Of the sample, 0.65% to 0.9% is held by the ten largest clones. CDR1 SGHTS and CDR2 YDEGEE are derived from the germline V gene. V lost 5 bases and J lost 4 bases; the stretch between them is 15 bases long. From the cysteine up to the phenylalanine, the CDR3 has a length of 14 residues. Solely the CDR3 DNA is kept, with 42 bases framed from the first base.

The chain was built from TRBV5-8 and TRBJ1-2; a tentative D call is TRBD1 (6 bases match). The material sequenced was peripheral blood, taken in the first trimester of pregnancy. This receptor was identified in a female donor with multiple sclerosis, enrolled in a pregnancy study. DNA sequence: TGTGCCAGCAGAACCCCCGACAGGATCTATGGCTACACCTTC. This encodes CASRTPDRIYGYTF.